This T cell receptor (beta chain) came from a study of cytomegalovirus exposure and HLA in healthy donors. The study, taken as a whole, reports: Whilst most TCR sequences proved rare, a subset of public TCRs occurred across many donors. CMV serostatus alone was available as immune exposure information. Cytomegalovirus status was reportedly diagnosed by the classifier with high specificity and sensitivity. Earlier findings revealed that most TCR beta V segments proved productive either about 90% or about 30% of the time.

Vbeta (60) and Jbeta (13) primers were used in the PCR. Method: immunoSEQ multiplex PCR; TCRdb's copy keeps in-frame clones and lacks some. The sample includes some 150,000 clones, about 80% of them seen just once. As to this clone: The antigen is undetermined.

This CDR3 comprises 15 residues. The V end lost 2 bases, the J end lost 5 bases, and 12 bases lay between the germline ends. Germline loops: CDR1 LNHDA, CDR2 SQIVND (reference sequence). The receptor was derived from a man aged 25-45 years in good health and CMV-seropositive. The specimen sequenced was PBMCs. The V call is TRBV19, the J call TRBJ2-2; D gene uncertain. The CDR3 DNA sequence: TGTGCCAGTAGTATACCCCCCCCGAGGACCGGGGAGCTGTTTTTT. Translating it yields CASSIPPPRTGELFF.